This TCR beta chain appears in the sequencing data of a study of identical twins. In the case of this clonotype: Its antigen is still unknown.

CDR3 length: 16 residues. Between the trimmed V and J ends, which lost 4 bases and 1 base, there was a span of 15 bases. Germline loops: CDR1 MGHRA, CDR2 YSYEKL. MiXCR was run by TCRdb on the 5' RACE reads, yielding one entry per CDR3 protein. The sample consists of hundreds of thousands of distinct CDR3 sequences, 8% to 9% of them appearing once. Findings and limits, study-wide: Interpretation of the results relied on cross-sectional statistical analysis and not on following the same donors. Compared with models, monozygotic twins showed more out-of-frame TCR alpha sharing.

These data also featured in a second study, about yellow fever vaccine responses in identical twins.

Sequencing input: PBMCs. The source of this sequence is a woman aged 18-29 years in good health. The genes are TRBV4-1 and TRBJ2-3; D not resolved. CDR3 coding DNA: TGCGCCAGCAGCCGGCTCGACACCGCACGCACAGATACGCAGTATTTT. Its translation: CASSRLDTARTDTQYF.